The 20 T cell receptor beta chains below come from one sample, sequenced in a study of vaccination effects on CD4 cells after COVID-19. These TCRs' antigens remain unknown. Using immunoSEQ multiplex PCR, the repertoire was profiled, and TCRdb retains in-frame clones only, with some absent. The table has tens of thousands of clones, roughly 70% seen once. Before sequencing took place, the ViraFEST assay used viral peptide pools to expand antigen-specific CD4+ T cells. Following 10 days of culture, CD4+ T cells were isolated. Vaccinated participants had no history of SARS-CoV-2 infection and tested negative for nucleocapsid antibodies. Sequencing was performed on CD4+ T cells from PBMCs cultured with SARS-CoV-2 spike peptides, taken before COVID-19 vaccination. Receptors originate from a human donor who received a COVID-19 vaccine.

This clone has a handful of counts. The chain has TRBV14 and TRBJ1-6, with a tentative D call TRBD1 (6 bases). Germline values: CDR1 SGHDN, CDR2 FVKESK. The ends were cut back, 4 bases at V and 10 bases at J, with 26 bases in the middle. CDR3 size: 18 residues. CDR3 nucleotides: TGTGCCAGCAGCCGGGACACGCCTCGATTGAGGAGTTACTCACCCCTCCACTTT. Amino acids: CASSRDTPRLRSYSPLHF.

This clone was counted between two and nine times. The chain links TRBV30 to TRBJ1-4; 11 nucleotides line up with TRBD1. Germline V gene sequence: CDR1 GTSNPN, CDR2 SVGIG (reference sequence). The CDR3 totals 15 residues. V shed 3 bases and J 7 bases; nucleotides not matched to a gene: 7. In DNA, the CDR3 is TGTGCCTGGAGGCCGCCGGACAGGGGGCTTGAAAAACTGTTTTTT. It codes for CAWRPPDRGLEKLFF.

The chain uses TRBV6-4 and TRBJ2-3; 7 bases line up with TRBD1. From germline, CDR1 is MRHNA and CDR2 SNTAGT. The CDR3 consists of 14 residues. V was clipped by 6 bases and J by 3 bases; unmatched bases: 6. The CDR3, as DNA: TGTGCCAGCAGACTGGACAGGCAAACAGATACGCAGTATTTT. This codes for CASRLDRQTDTQYF.

For this clone: This same CDR3 is encoded by further DNA sequences in the sample. V usage is TRBV18 and J usage is TRBJ1-1, with 7 bases lining up with TRBD1. From germline, CDR1 is KGHSH and CDR2 LQKENI. Trimming at V came to 2 bases and at J to 1 base, leaving 1 base not matched to a gene. The CDR3 length is 14 residues. CDR3 coding DNA: TGTGCCAGCTCACCAGACAGGGCGAACACTGAAGCTTTCTTT. Its translation is CASSPDRANTEAFF.

This chain connects TRBV7-6 to TRBJ2-1; a weak D match, TRBD1 (5 bases). V was pared by 1 base and J by 4 bases, with 11 bases between. Germline CDR1 and CDR2: SGHVS and FNYEAQ. The CDR3 sequence is 15 residues long. The CDR3 sequence is CASSLGLSGYNEQFF. In DNA, the CDR3 is TGTGCCAGCAGCTTAGGCTTGTCAGGGTACAATGAGCAGTTCTTC.

The chain couples TRBV6-6 to TRBJ1-2, with no clear D. Germline V gene sequence: CDR1 MNHNY, CDR2 SVGAGI (reference sequence). V was pared by 5 bases and J by 4 bases, with 20 bases between. The CDR3 is 16 amino acids. This CDR3 reads CASSPHDGRLSYGYTF. The DNA of the CDR3 is TGTGCCAGCAGTCCCCACGACGGGCGACTCAGCTATGGCTACACCTTC.

The V and J genes are TRBV9 and TRBJ2-3, with D perhaps matching TRBD2 (6 bases). Germline CDR1 SGDLS, CDR2 YYNGEE. Between the trimmed V and J ends, which lost 4 bases and 5 bases, there was a span of 20 bases. The CDR3 sequence is 16 residues long. DNA of the CDR3: TGTGCCAGCAGCCCGATGCCCGGGCTGGGGGGAGATACGCAGTATTTT. Encoded protein: CASSPMPGLGGDTQYF.

This clone showed up just a few times. The chain combines TRBV27 with TRBJ1-5; 9 bases are shared with TRBD1. The trim removed 6 bases at V and 7 bases at J, leaving 10 bases unmatched. Germline values: CDR1 MNHEY, CDR2 SMNVEV (reference sequence). The CDR3 is 15 residues long. The CDR3 loop reads CASRIKGQGSQPQHF. The CDR3 DNA reads as TGTGCCAGCAGAATTAAAGGACAGGGGAGCCAGCCCCAGCATTTT.

The chain carries TRBV20-1 and TRBJ2-3, with D unresolved. Germline V lookup: CDR1 DFQATT, CDR2 SNEGSKA (reference sequence). The CDR3 consists of 11 residues. The V gene lost 5 bases and the J gene lost 5 bases, with 8 bases spanning the gap. CDR3: CSAEVVDTQYF. The CDR3 DNA reads TGCAGTGCTGAGGTGGTAGATACGCAGTATTTT.

The chain uses TRBV30 and TRBJ2-7, with 7 bases that match TRBD2. The V gene's germline CDR1 is GTSNPN and CDR2 SVGIG (reference sequence). The CDR3 totals 13 residues. The ends lost 3 bases at V and 5 bases at J; junction bases unmatched: 7. The CDR3 is CAWRAGPIDEQYF. The CDR3 coding sequence is TGTGCCTGGAGAGCGGGGCCTATTGACGAGCAGTACTTC.

The rearrangement joins TRBV3-1 (or the pseudogene TRBV3-2) to TRBJ2-1; D might be TRBD1 (6 bases). V lost 7 bases, J lost 9 bases, and 16 bases lay in between. The CDR3 extends over 13 amino acids. Germline assignment: CDR1 LGHDT and CDR2 YNNKEL (reference sequence). CDR3 sequence reads: CASTAYTGTEQFF. DNA of the CDR3: TGTGCCAGCACCGCCTACACAGGGACTGAGCAGTTCTTC.

This clone has more than one count but fewer than ten. The genes are TRBV23-1 and TRBJ2-7; TRBD1 aligns across 9 bases. TRBV23-1 is known as an ORF, though its function is uncertain. V was clipped by 7 bases and J by 3 bases; unmatched bases: 4. The CDR3 is 13 residues long. CDR3 in amino acids: CASTRTGVYEQYF. The CDR3 DNA follows: TGCGCCAGCACCCGGACAGGGGTCTACGAGCAGTACTTC.

The chain employs TRBV5-5 and TRBJ1-2, with D possibly matching TRBD1 (6 bases). V was shortened by 4 bases and J by 7 bases, with 17 bases between the two germline ends. CDR1 is SGHKS, CDR2 YYEKEE, per germline (reference sequence). The length of the CDR3 is 14 residues. Here the CDR3 DNA reads TGTGCCAGCAGCCAAGTCGGGGGCTCGGGTGGCTACACCTTC. Amino acids: CASSQVGGSGGYTF. Full variable domain (remainder filled in from reference TRBV5-5 and TRBJ1-2): DAGVTQSPTHLIKTRGQQVTLRCSPISGHKSVSWYQQVLGQGPQFIFQYYEKEERGRGNFPDRFSARQFPNYSSELNVNALLLGDSALYLCASSQVGGSGGYTFGSGTRLTVV.

This clone was counted between two and nine times. This chain joins TRBV5-6 and TRBJ1-5; D unresolved. CDR3 length equals 13 residues. Germline CDR1 SGHDT, CDR2 YYEEEE. V dropped 4 bases and J dropped 4 bases, with 9 bases sitting between them. CDR3 region: CASSPGPNQPQHF. In DNA, the CDR3 is TGTGCCAGCAGCCCTGGGCCGAATCAGCCCCAGCATTTT. The whole variable domain, filled in from reference TRBV5-6 and TRBJ1-5, reads DAGVTQSPTHLIKTRGQQVTLRCSPKSGHDTVSWYQQALGQGPQFIFQYYEEEERQRGNFPDRFSGHQFPNYSSELNVNALLLGDSALYLCASSPGPNQPQHFGDGTRLSIL.

The chain links TRBV24-1 to TRBJ1-2, with no clear D. Germline V gene lookup returns CDR1 KGHDR and CDR2 SFDVKD. V was cut by 4 bases and J by 5 bases, with 10 bases left in between. CDR3 length: 13 amino acids. The CDR3 sequence is CATSDGEEYGYTF. In nucleotides, the CDR3 is TGTGCCACCAGTGACGGGGAGGAGTATGGCTACACCTTC.

This sequence joins TRBV6-1 and TRBJ1-2, with unresolved D. Germline assignment: CDR1 MNHNS and CDR2 SASEGT. The germline V and J ends were trimmed by 3 bases and 4 bases, with 12 bases remaining between them. The CDR3 runs to 14 residues. CDR3 residues: CASSEVRRFYGYTF. CDR3 coding DNA: TGTGCCAGCAGTGAGGTGAGACGTTTCTATGGCTACACCTTC.

The V and J genes are TRBV7-2 and TRBJ2-3; 7 bases match TRBD1. The trim removed 3 bases at V and 1 base at J, leaving 7 bases unmatched. This CDR3 region has 16 residues. Germline V gene lookup returns CDR1 SGHTA and CDR2 FQGNSA. This CDR3 reads CASSFQDRPRTDTQYF. CDR3 coding DNA: TGTGCCAGCAGCTTCCAGGACAGGCCACGCACAGATACGCAGTATTTT.

The gene calls are TRBV19 and TRBJ2-5; D unresolved. The germline V gene has CDR1 LNHDA and CDR2 SQIVND (reference sequence). This CDR3 comprises 11 residues. Trimming pared 3 bases from V and 5 bases from J, leaving 4 bases between. Here the CDR3 DNA reads TGTGCCAGTAGTATTATGGAGACCCAGTACTTC. This sequence encodes CASSIMETQYF.

This sequence joins TRBV29-1 and TRBJ1-1; D remains unclear. The ends were cut back, 6 bases at V and 0 bases at J, with 20 bases in the middle. Germline assignment: CDR1 SQVTM and CDR2 ANQGSEA. The CDR3 is 16 residues long. CDR3: CSVKTGRDFLNTEAFF. CDR3 sequence (DNA): TGCAGCGTGAAAACCGGGAGAGACTTTTTGAACACTGAAGCTTTCTTT.

This chain connects TRBV19 to TRBJ2-3; 11 positions agree with TRBD2. Germline V lookup: CDR1 LNHDA, CDR2 SQIVND (reference sequence). The CDR3 is 16 amino acids. The junction had 6 bases not matched to a gene; V was cut back by 5 bases and J by 2 bases. The CDR3 DNA reads TGTGCCAGTAGTGTCACTAGCGGGAGTCTCACAGATACGCAGTATTTT. This codes for CASSVTSGSLTDTQYF.